This is a list of T cell receptor beta chains from one sample in a study of CD4 T cells in relation to SARS-CoV-2 and coronaviruses. Using immunoSEQ multiplex PCR, the repertoire was profiled, and TCRdb retains in-frame clones only, with some absent. The top ten clones hold 15% to 20% of a sample with 22,000 or so clones, about 70% of them seen once. Their target antigens are unknown. The sample comprised CD4+ T cells from PBMCs, cultured in vitro. These receptors were collected from a human donor in good health. Both conserved end residues are part of each CDR3. Each record gives: V gene, J gene, D gene, clone size, CDR3 length, CDR3 protein, CDR3 DNA. A D gene is named only where the DNA matches it firmly. Size tells how often a clone was seen (once, few, many) or the class of an expanded clone, and some rows leave it out.

TRBV19	TRBJ2-1	NA	few	16	CASIPSDRHSYNEQFF	TGTGCCAGTATCCCTTCAGACCGACACTCCTACAATGAGCAGTTCTTC
TRBV19	TRBJ1-5	NA	few	15	CASSPGGAENQPQHF	TGTGCCAGTAGCCCGGGGGGGGCAGAAAATCAGCCCCAGCATTTT
TRBV7-8	TRBJ2-2	TRBD2	NA	16	CASSLEGGANTGELFF	TGTGCCAGCAGCTTAGAGGGAGGGGCGAACACCGGGGAGCTGTTTTTT
TRBV7-2	TRBJ1-1	NA	few	15	CASSRYRQMNTEAFF	TGTGCCAGCTCTAGATACCGACAGATGAACACTGAAGCTTTCTTT
TRBV3-1/TRBV3-2	TRBJ2-5	NA	NA	16	CASSPGRPKEGETQYF	TGTGCCAGCAGCCCCGGCCGTCCGAAGGAGGGAGAGACCCAGTACTTC
TRBV5-6	TRBJ2-5	NA	once	13	CASSLSGQETQYF	TGTGCCAGCAGCTTGTCCGGGCAAGAGACCCAGTACTTC
TRBV6-2/TRBV6-3	TRBJ2-5	TRBD1	NA	15	CASSRRQGARETQYF	TGTGCCAGCAGTAGGCGACAGGGGGCAAGGGAGACCCAGTACTTC
TRBV28	TRBJ2-7	TRBD1	NA	13	CASSSGTGNEQYF	TGTGCCAGCAGTTCCGGGACAGGGAACGAGCAGTACTTC
TRBV19	TRBJ1-1	TRBD1	NA	15	CASSNPYRGRSEAFF	TGTGCCAGTAGTAATCCCTACAGGGGGCGGTCTGAAGCTTTCTTT
TRBV2	TRBJ2-5	NA	NA	11	CASTRQETQYF	TGTGCCAGCACGCGTCAAGAGACCCAGTACTTC
TRBV6-2/TRBV6-3	TRBJ2-1	NA	NA	16	CASSLNGVRSWNEQFF	TGTGCCAGCAGTTTGAACGGGGTTAGGTCTTGGAATGAGCAGTTCTTC
TRBV6-2/TRBV6-3	TRBJ1-5	TRBD1	NA	14	CASSPRQGDQPQHF	TGTGCCAGCAGTCCGAGACAGGGTGATCAGCCCCAGCATTTT
TRBV12-3/TRBV12-4	TRBJ1-2	NA	NA	13	CASSRSWRGSLSF	TGTGCCAGCAGCCGATCGTGGAGGGGCAGCCTCTCCTTC
TRBV19	TRBJ1-1	TRBD1	NA	15	CASSPRDREGSEAFF	TGTGCCAGTAGTCCTCGGGACAGGGAGGGAAGTGAAGCTTTCTTT
TRBV5-1	TRBJ2-7	NA	NA	13	CASSPVVRGEQYF	TGCGCCAGCAGCCCCGTTGTGAGGGGCGAGCAGTACTTC
TRBV3-1/TRBV3-2	TRBJ2-3	NA	NA	13	CASSQPPTDTQYF	TGTGCCAGCAGCCAACCCCCCACAGATACGCAGTATTTT
TRBV4-1	TRBJ1-4	NA	once	14	CASSRQQAKEKLFF	TGCGCCAGCAGCAGACAGCAGGCAAAAGAAAAACTGTTTTTT
TRBV7-2	TRBJ2-2	NA	NA	16	CASSLVQRTNTGELFF	TGTGCCAGCAGCTTAGTGCAGCGGACGAACACCGGGGAGCTGTTTTTT
TRBV5-1	TRBJ1-5	NA	NA	14	CASSLTGRDQPQHF	TGCGCCAGCAGCTTGACAGGGAGGGATCAGCCCCAGCATTTT
TRBV7-6	TRBJ2-3	TRBD2	once	14	CASSLGGVTDTQYF	TGTGCCAGCAGCCTGGGAGGGGTCACAGATACGCAGTATTTT
TRBV28	TRBJ2-7	NA	NA	15	CASSPALGPSYEQYF	TGTGCCAGCAGTCCGGCTCTGGGACCATCCTACGAGCAGTACTTC
TRBV5-6	TRBJ2-7	TRBD2	once	14	CASSHSRGGYEQYF	TGTGCCAGCAGCCACAGTCGGGGGGGCTACGAGCAGTACTTC
TRBV18	TRBJ2-5	NA	NA	15	CASSPGQVDQETQYF	TGTGCCAGCTCACCTGGTCAGGTGGACCAAGAGACCCAGTACTTC
TRBV4-3	TRBJ2-5	NA	NA	13	CASSQETWGTQYF	TGCGCCAGCAGCCAAGAGACCTGGGGGACCCAGTACTTC
TRBV5-5	TRBJ2-7	NA	NA	13	CASSSRAGDEQYF	TGTGCCAGCAGCTCGAGAGCCGGCGACGAGCAGTACTTC
TRBV4-3	TRBJ2-1	NA	NA	20	CASSQFGAGLERWSYNEQFF	TGCGCCAGCAGCCAATTCGGGGCAGGGTTAGAAAGGTGGTCCTACAATGAGCAGTTCTTC
TRBV9	TRBJ1-6	NA	NA	14	CASSVMGDGAFLHF	TGTGCCAGCAGCGTAATGGGAGATGGGGCTTTCCTCCACTTT
TRBV27	TRBJ2-5	NA	NA	14	CASSFLARQETQYF	TGTGCCAGCAGTTTCCTAGCAAGACAAGAGACCCAGTACTTC
TRBV18	TRBJ2-5	NA	NA	14	CASSPLGSKETQYF	TGTGCCAGCTCACCTTTAGGCAGTAAAGAGACCCAGTACTTC
TRBV6-1	TRBJ2-6	NA	few	16	CASSEGPSAGANVLTF	TGTGCCAGCAGTGAAGGCCCTAGTGCTGGGGCCAACGTCCTGACTTTC
TRBV12-3/TRBV12-4	TRBJ2-7	NA	NA	13	CASSFNTGYEQYF	TGTGCCAGCAGTTTCAACACAGGCTACGAGCAGTACTTC
TRBV19	TRBJ1-4	NA	NA	12	CASSQRGEKLFF	TGTGCCAGTAGCCAAAGGGGAGAAAAACTGTTTTTT
TRBV19	TRBJ1-5	NA	few	13	CASSEGMGQPQHF	TGTGCCAGTAGTGAGGGGATGGGTCAGCCCCAGCATTTT
TRBV5-1	TRBJ1-1	NA	NA	15	CASSLEVGRNAEAFF	TGCGCCAGCAGCTTGGAGGTGGGACGGAACGCTGAAGCTTTCTTT
TRBV11-2	TRBJ2-5	NA	NA	13	CASSLGSQETQYF	TGTGCCAGCAGCTTAGGCAGCCAAGAGACCCAGTACTTC
TRBV6-2/TRBV6-3	TRBJ1-1	NA	NA	16	CASSYPRPLKPTEAFF	TGTGCCAGCAGTTACCCTCGGCCCCTGAAGCCCACTGAAGCTTTCTTT
TRBV6-5	TRBJ2-3	TRBD2	NA	14	CASSTSGGVDTQYF	TGTGCCAGCAGCACCTCCGGGGGGGTGGATACGCAGTATTTT
TRBV7-2	TRBJ2-6	NA	NA	19	CASSLGGGAVYSGANVLTF	TGTGCCAGCAGCTTAGGGGGCGGGGCGGTCTACTCTGGGGCCAACGTCCTGACTTTC
TRBV6-2/TRBV6-3	TRBJ1-2	NA	NA	14	CASSYSTRRGGYTF	TGTGCCAGCAGTTACTCGACACGGCGGGGTGGCTACACCTTC
TRBV3-1/TRBV3-2	TRBJ2-7	TRBD2	NA	14	CASSDSGRGGEQYF	TGTGCCAGCAGCGATAGCGGGAGGGGGGGCGAGCAGTACTTC
TRBV23-1	TRBJ1-3	NA	NA	17	CASSQSVTLFSGNTIYF	TGCGCCAGCAGTCAATCGGTGACACTCTTCTCTGGAAACACCATATATTTT
TRBV5-1	TRBJ2-5	NA	NA	13	CASSSGGGETQYF	TGCGCCAGCAGCTCCGGAGGCGGAGAGACCCAGTACTTC
TRBV24-1	TRBJ1-2	NA	NA	13	CATRPDFNYGYTF	TGTGCCACCAGACCAGACTTTAACTATGGCTACACCTTC
TRBV10-2	TRBJ1-3	NA	NA	18	CASSETLWGHISGNTIYF	TGCGCCAGCAGCGAGACCCTATGGGGGCATATCTCTGGAAACACCATATATTTT